This TCR beta chain was identified during a study of control samples from healthy donors and cancer patients (dated by TCRdb to about 2020). Libraries were constructed by the immunoSEQ multiplex PCR assay. TCRdb retrieved this table from immuneACCESS and kept in-frame rearrangements only. Not all clones are present; in checked studies, unresolved V genes account for under half, and no reason is known for the remainder. For this sample the table gives about 55,000 clones, of which approximately 95% were detected only once. Approximately 1.9% of the sample rests with the top ten. Remarks on this clone: Its antigen is still unknown. Per-base qualities were not stored, and no clone one base away is much larger.

From its cysteine to its phenylalanine, the CDR3 spans 13 amino acids. The entry retains the CDR3 DNA only, 39 bases that are in frame from base 1. The CDR1 and CDR2 encoded by the germline V gene are SGHTA and FQGTGA. Relative to germline, V is 0 bases shorter and J is 8 bases shorter, with 10 bases between their ends. Sequencing was carried out using blood. The receptor's source is a woman in her twenties or thirties in good health. The chain was built from TRBV7-3 and TRBJ1-2; no D segment can be confidently identified. The CDR3 reads CASSLTPSRGYTF. The DNA is TGTGCCAGCAGCTTAACCCCGTCGAGAGGCTACACCTTC.